This T cell receptor beta chain comes out of a study of shared clonotypes between healthy human individuals. Turning to the study itself: Ranging from 18 to 49 in age, donors were two women and a few men.

The CD4+ fraction was divided into a CD45RA+ naive subset and a CD45RA-negative memory subset. Produced via immunoSEQ multiplex PCR; TCRdb's table is partial and in-frame only. The sample consists of just over 2,000,000 clones, 90% to 95% of them appearing once. As concerns this clone: Its specificity is unknown. Given a much more abundant clone one base away, this may be a read error. Other DNA sequences in this sample translate to the same CDR3.

Study results and caveats: A few donors held approximately 5% of naive CD4 clonotypes in common.

The sample comprised naive CD4+ T cells sorted from blood. Described subset: CD45RA+ positively selected. This TCR came from a man between 18 and 35 years old in good health.

The DNA of the CDR3 is TGTGCCAGTAAACTACAGGGGCAATCACCCCTCCACTTT. It encodes CASKLQGQSPLHF. The V call is TRBV19, the J call TRBJ1-6; 7 bases align to TRBD1. V lost 7 bases and J lost 10; bases outside the gene matches: 7. The CDR3 contains 13 residues. Germline V gives CDR1 LNHDA, CDR2 SQIVND (reference sequence). The full variable domain, its missing parts supplied by reference TRBV19 and TRBJ1-6, is DGGITQSPKYLFRKEGQNVTLSCEQNLNHDAMYWYRQDPGQGLRLIYYSQIVNDFQKGDIAEGYSVSREKKESFPLTVTSAQKNPTAFYLCASKLQGQSPLHFGNGTRLTVT.